These 20 T cell receptor beta chains share one sample of origin, sequenced in a study of T cell responses to AZD1222 COVID-19 vaccine (dated by TCRdb to the early 2020s). Libraries were built with the immunoSEQ multiplex PCR assay. Not all clones reach the TCRdb copy of this immuneACCESS table, which keeps in-frame sequences only. Checked studies attribute under half of the gap to unresolved V genes and leave the rest unexplained. In all, the sample holds around 200,000 clones, and under 95% of those were seen once. Of the sample, over 0.85% is held by the ten largest clones. What the time point label conveys for this sample: baseline before first vaccination. The sequences come from peripheral blood, collected on day 0 of AZD1222 vaccination. The receptors come from an adult in good health.

The V call is TRBV18, the J call TRBJ1-1; D gene uncertain. The V end lost 0 bases, the J end lost 1 base, and 3 bases lay between the germline ends. Germline V gene lookup returns CDR1 KGHSH and CDR2 LQKENI. This CDR3 spans 13 amino acids. CDR3 nucleotide sequence: TGTGCCAGCTCACCACCTTCGAACACTGAAGCTTTCTTT. This translates into CASSPPSNTEAFF.

The gene calls are TRBV7-9 and TRBJ2-7; D is unresolved. V lost 1 base to trimming and J lost 5 bases, with 6 bases between them. The CDR3 is 12 residues long. Per germline, CDR1 SEHNR and CDR2 FQNEAQ (reference sequence). CDR3 nucleotides: TGTGCCAGCAGCTTAGTCCCCAACGAGCAGTACTTC. Amino acids: CASSLVPNEQYF.

V and J are TRBV2 and TRBJ1-5; unclear D gene. There are 13 residues in the CDR3. Trimming took 1 base from V and 5 from J, leaving 6 bases between them. Germline V CDR1 and CDR2: SNHLY, FYNNEI. In nucleotides, the CDR3 is TGTGCCAGCAGTGAAGAGCAAGATCAGCCCCAGCATTTT. Amino acids: CASSEEQDQPQHF.

The table lists this clone with a count of one. Additional DNA sequences in this sample encode the identical CDR3. V is TRBV5-1 and J is TRBJ2-7; unclear D gene. The ends were cut back, 4 bases at V and 3 bases at J, with 11 bases in the middle. Germline loops: CDR1 SGHRS, CDR2 YFSETQ. This CDR3 contains 13 residues. DNA of the CDR3: TGCGCCAGCAGCCTGTCCAGTAACTACGAGCAGTACTTC. Translating it yields CASSLSSNYEQYF.

The chain recombines TRBV5-1 with TRBJ2-7; D not certain. There are 15 residues in the CDR3. From germline, CDR1 is SGHRS and CDR2 YFSETQ. Trimming pared 0 bases from V and 3 bases from J, leaving 13 bases between. CDR3 coding DNA: TGCGCCAGCAGCTTGGTTAATCCAAAAGACTACGAGCAGTACTTC. It yields the protein CASSLVNPKDYEQYF. The whole variable domain, remainder taken from reference TRBV5-1 and TRBJ2-7, is KAGVTQTPRYLIKTRGQQVTLSCSPISGHRSVSWYQQTPGQGLQFLFEYFSETQRNKGNFPGRFSGRQFSNSRSEMNVSTLELGDSALYLCASSLVNPKDYEQYFGPGTRLTVT.

The V call is TRBV5-1, the J call TRBJ2-1; 8 nucleotides line up with TRBD1. This CDR3 comprises 14 residues. The junction had 4 bases not matched to a gene; V was cut back by 0 bases and J by 8 bases. Germline V lookup: CDR1 SGHRS, CDR2 YFSETQ. As DNA, the CDR3 is TGCGCCAGCAGCTTGGCCCAGGGGGCGGATGAGCAGTTCTTC. It translates to CASSLAQGADEQFF.

The J gene is TRBJ1-2, the V gene TRBV4-1, with no clear D. The CDR3 length is 13 residues. V gave up 1 base and J gave up 4 bases, with 7 bases separating them. CDR1 and CDR2 (germline): MGHRA, YSYEKL. This chain's CDR3 is CASSQGGFYGYTF. The CDR3 DNA reads as TGCGCCAGCAGCCAAGGAGGGTTCTATGGCTACACCTTC.

This sequence joins TRBV5-6 and TRBJ1-1; D is unresolved. This CDR3 region has 14 residues. V was pared by 2 bases and J by 2 bases, with 10 bases between. The germline CDR1 and CDR2 sequences are SGHDT and YYEEEE. In nucleotides, the CDR3 is TGTGCCAGCAGCTTTGTCACGGAAAACACTGAAGCTTTCTTT. Its protein is CASSFVTENTEAFF.

The J gene is TRBJ2-4, the V gene TRBV5-1; 7 bases are a match to TRBD1. J gave up 6 bases and V 4 bases, and 7 bases lay outside the gene matches. The CDR3 length is 14 residues. The germline V gene has CDR1 SGHRS and CDR2 YFSETQ. Here the CDR3 reads CASSTTGEGNIQYF. CDR3 nucleotides: TGCGCCAGCAGCACAACAGGGGAAGGAAACATTCAGTACTTC.

The rearrangement uses TRBV3-1 (or the pseudogene TRBV3-2) and TRBJ2-3; TRBD2 matches 7 bases. The CDR3 is 15 residues long. J was trimmed by 2 bases and V by 2 bases; bases with no gene match: 4. The germline gives CDR1 LGHDT, CDR2 YNNKEL (reference sequence). CDR3 protein: CASSQYLAATDTQYF. CDR3 in DNA: TGTGCCAGCAGCCAATACCTAGCGGCCACAGATACGCAGTATTTT.

This clone was picked up one time. CDR3 region: CASSDGSGHPYEQYF. In DNA, the CDR3 is TGTGCCAGCAGTGACGGGTCAGGGCACCCTTACGAGCAGTACTTC. The V and J genes are TRBV6-1 and TRBJ2-7; possibly TRBD1 for D (5 bases). Trimming shortened V by 3 bases and J by 4 bases, and 16 bases separated the two germline ends. The length of the CDR3 is 15 residues. Looked up from germline, CDR1 is MNHNS and CDR2 is SASEGT.

The chain joins TRBV7-2 to TRBJ2-4, with 7 bases identical to TRBD1. V gave up 3 bases and J gave up 5 bases; unmatched junction bases: 4. The CDR3 extends over 14 amino acids. Looked up from germline, CDR1 is SGHTA and CDR2 is FQGNSA. CDR3 bases: TGTGCCAGCAGCTTCGACAGGGTCCAAAACATTCAGTACTTC. As protein: CASSFDRVQNIQYF.

The chain couples TRBV7-2 to TRBJ2-4; D not certain. There are 13 residues in the CDR3. The germline gives CDR1 SGHTA, CDR2 FQGNSA. The V and J ends lost 6 bases and 0 bases respectively, with 6 bases between them. The CDR3 here is CASSVLAKNIQYF. The DNA for the CDR3 is TGTGCCAGCAGTGTGCTAGCCAAAAACATTCAGTACTTC.

This clone occurred once. The CDR3 sequence is CASSQEDSMNTEAFF. The CDR3, as DNA: TGCGCCAGCAGCCAAGAGGACAGCATGAACACTGAAGCTTTCTTT. The chain joins TRBV4-1 to TRBJ1-1; tentatively, D is TRBD1 (6 bases). CDR1 MGHRA and CDR2 YSYEKL come from the germline V gene. The CDR3 covers 15 residues. V was pared by 0 bases and J by 0 bases, with 8 bases between.

This chain connects TRBV5-1 to TRBJ2-7; 10 bases fit TRBD2. Germline V lookup: CDR1 SGHRS, CDR2 YFSETQ. This CDR3 contains 16 residues. With V trimmed by 0 bases and J by 5 bases, 8 bases remained unmatched. The CDR3 region has the DNA TGCGCCAGCAGCTTGGGAGGACTAGCGGTCCCCAACGAGCAGTACTTC. This codes for CASSLGGLAVPNEQYF.

The rearrangement joins TRBV11-2 to TRBJ1-2; D is ambiguous. The germline gives CDR1 SGHAT, CDR2 FQNNGV. This CDR3 spans 14 amino acids. The ends were cut back, 5 bases at V and 7 bases at J, with 17 bases in the middle. The CDR3 spells CASSQEIKTLGYTF. Here the CDR3 DNA reads TGTGCCAGCAGCCAAGAAATAAAGACCCTTGGCTACACCTTC. The complete variable domain, with remaining parts taken from reference TRBV11-2 and TRBJ1-2, reads EAGVAQSPRYKIIEKRQSVAFWCNPISGHATLYWYQQILGQGPKLLIQFQNNGVVDDSQLPKDRFSAERLKGVDSTLKIQPAKLEDSAVYLCASSQEIKTLGYTFGSGTRLTVV.

This clone was found once. This chain connects TRBV4-2 to TRBJ1-2; the match to TRBD1 covers 9 bases. V shed 2 bases, J shed 7 bases, and the junction held 8 bases outside the gene matches. The CDR3 totals 15 residues. Germline-derived CDR1 and CDR2 are LGHNA and YNFKEQ. This CDR3 is CASSQMMGQGFGYTF. The DNA for the CDR3 is TGTGCCAGCAGCCAAATGATGGGACAGGGATTTGGCTACACCTTC.

J is TRBJ2-5 and V is TRBV10-2; D ambiguous. The germline V and J ends were trimmed by 4 bases and 1 base, with 1 base remaining between them. The CDR3 covers 11 residues. Per germline, CDR1 WSHSY and CDR2 SAAADI. As DNA, the CDR3 is TGCGCCAGCAGTGCCCAAGAGACCCAGTACTTC. It yields the protein CASSAQETQYF.

J is TRBJ2-3 and V is TRBV27; 9 bases align to TRBD2. Losses at the gene ends were 3 bases for V and 4 bases for J; bases not matched to a gene: 11. CDR3 length: 17 residues. Germline CDR1 reads MNHEY; CDR2 reads SMNVEV (reference sequence). CDR3 in DNA: TGTGCCAGCAGTTTGGGTCCGGTAGCGGGAGTGTCAGATACGCAGTATTTT. Translated: CASSLGPVAGVSDTQYF.

The chain combines TRBV29-1 with TRBJ2-7; 9 bases agree with TRBD2. CDR3 length: 14 residues. J gave up 4 bases and V 3 bases, and 7 bases lay outside the gene matches. The V gene's germline CDR1 is SQVTM and CDR2 ANQGSEA. Written as DNA, the CDR3 is TGCAGCGTTGACGGCGTTAGCGGGAGTTACGAGCAGTACTTC. Amino acids: CSVDGVSGSYEQYF.